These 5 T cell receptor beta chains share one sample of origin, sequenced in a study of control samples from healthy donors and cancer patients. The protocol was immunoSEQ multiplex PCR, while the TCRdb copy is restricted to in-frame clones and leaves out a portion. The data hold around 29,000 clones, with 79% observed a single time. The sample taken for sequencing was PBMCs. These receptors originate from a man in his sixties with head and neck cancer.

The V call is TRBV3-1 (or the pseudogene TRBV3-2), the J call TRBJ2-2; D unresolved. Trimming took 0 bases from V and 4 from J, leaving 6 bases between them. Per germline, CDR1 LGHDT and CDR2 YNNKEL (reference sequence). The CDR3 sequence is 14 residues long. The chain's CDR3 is CASSQEKVTGELFF. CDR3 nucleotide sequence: TGTGCCAGCAGCCAAGAGAAGGTCACCGGGGAGCTGTTTTTT.

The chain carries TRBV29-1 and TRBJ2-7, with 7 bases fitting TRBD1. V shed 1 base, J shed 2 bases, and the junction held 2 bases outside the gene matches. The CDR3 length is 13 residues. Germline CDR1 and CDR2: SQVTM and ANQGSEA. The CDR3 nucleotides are TGCAGCGTTGAAGGGACAGGACCCTACGAGCAGTACTTC. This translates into CSVEGTGPYEQYF.

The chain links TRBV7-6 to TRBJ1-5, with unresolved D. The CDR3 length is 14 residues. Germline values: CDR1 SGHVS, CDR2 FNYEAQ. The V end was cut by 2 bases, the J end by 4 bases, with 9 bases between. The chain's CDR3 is CASSLSGGNQPQHF. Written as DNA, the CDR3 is TGTGCCAGCAGCTTATCAGGTGGTAATCAGCCCCAGCATTTT. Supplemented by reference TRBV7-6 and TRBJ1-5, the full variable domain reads GAGVSQSPRYKVTKRGQDVALRCDPISGHVSLYWYRQALGQGPEFLTYFNYEAQQDKSGLPNDRFSAERPEGSISTLTIQRTEQRDSAMYRCASSLSGGNQPQHFGDGTRLSIL.

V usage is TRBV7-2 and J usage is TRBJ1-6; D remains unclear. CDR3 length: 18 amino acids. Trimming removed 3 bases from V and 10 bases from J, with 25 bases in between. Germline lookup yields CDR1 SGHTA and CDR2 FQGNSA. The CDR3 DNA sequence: TGTGCCAGCAGCTTTATAGACACGGATACTTTTCTGCGGTCACCCCTCCACTTT. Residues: CASSFIDTDTFLRSPLHF.

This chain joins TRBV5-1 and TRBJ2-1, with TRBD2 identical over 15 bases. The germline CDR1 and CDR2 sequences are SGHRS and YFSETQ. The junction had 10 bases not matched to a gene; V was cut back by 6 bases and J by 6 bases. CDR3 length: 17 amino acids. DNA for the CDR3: TGCGCCAGCACTCCGCGGACTAGCGGGAGGGTAGGCAATGAGCAGTTCTTC. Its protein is CASTPRTSGRVGNEQFF.